Reported below is one TCR beta chain. Participant age was roughly 18 to 90 years, and participants resided in roughly 24 US areas. In assigning cohorts, the study relied on participant-reported clinical history. These data originate in a study of blood T cell repertoires in COVID-19. Turning to the study itself: From T cells, B-cell-depleted T cells, or PBMCs came the material, which was cDNA or gDNA.

The CDR3 length is 12 residues. Trimming left V 11 bases short and J 2 bases short, with 12 bases between. The germline gives CDR1 SNHLY, CDR2 FYNNEI. The assay was immunoSEQ multiplex PCR, and TCRdb's table has in-frame clones only and misses some. Here the sample spans approximately 230,000 clones, 70% to 90% being singletons. The genes are TRBV2 and TRBJ1-1; no reliable D call. What was sequenced was PBMCs or T cells enriched from blood (not recorded which). The clonotype comes from a man aged 18-30 years who had recovered from COVID-19. The CDR3 DNA reads TGTGCCGGGAGACTGAGCAACACTGAAGCTTTCTTT. Amino acid sequence: CAGRLSNTEAFF.